These 26 T cell receptor beta chains were all obtained from the same sample, sequenced in a study of T cells after yellow fever vaccination (dated by TCRdb to about 2019). Per the publication, the treatment or condition label means: live attenuated yellow fever vaccine strain. The library was prepared using 5' RACE. The instrument given in TCRdb is Illumina NovaSeq 6000. In TCRdb, the public reads were trimmed at Q25 with fastp and aligned with MiXCR, with productive beta chains retained. Rows matching on CDR3 protein sequence are summarized as one entry with the most common DNA and genes. The sample data list about 210,000 distinct CDR3 sequences, and about 3% of these were observed just once. The ten largest account for around 3% of the sample. The sequenced sample was CD4+ T cells sorted from PBMCs, obtained 10 days after the yellow fever booster vaccination. These receptors all come from a man aged 18-30 years who received the YFV17D yellow fever vaccine.

This clonotype was seen at least ten times. The gene calls are TRBV5-6 and TRBJ2-3, with 8 bases lining up with TRBD2. The CDR3 runs to 16 residues. The J segment lost 2 bases and the V segment lost 0 bases, leaving 5 bases of the junction unmatched. Germline loops: CDR1 SGHDT, CDR2 YYEEEE. The DNA for the CDR3 is TGTGCCAGCAGCTTGGCAGCGGGGGCGCCCACAGATACGCAGTATTTT. It codes for CASSLAAGAPTDTQYF.

Many counts were recorded for this clonotype. The chain has TRBV18 and TRBJ2-3; tentative D call: TRBD2 (5 bases). CDR1 KGHSH and CDR2 LQKENI come from the germline V gene. The CDR3 extends over 14 amino acids. The ends were cut back, 3 bases at V and 6 bases at J, with 13 bases in the middle. CDR3 region: CASSPLARKDTQYF. The CDR3, as DNA: TGTGCCAGCTCACCCTTAGCGAGGAAGGATACGCAGTATTTT.

This clonotype was counted a few times. The V call is TRBV4-1, the J call TRBJ1-1; TRBD1 agrees at 10 bases. The CDR3 consists of 15 residues. Germline V gene sequence: CDR1 MGHRA, CDR2 YSYEKL. V lost 1 base to trimming and J lost 4 bases; unmatched junction nucleotides: 3. The CDR3 region has the DNA TGCGCCAGCAGCCAAGTGGGACAGGGGATCACTGAAGCTTTCTTT. It codes for CASSQVGQGITEAFF.

This chain connects TRBV7-9 to TRBJ2-1; D is possibly TRBD2 (5 bases). Germline CDR1 SEHNR, CDR2 FQNEAQ (reference sequence). V lost 4 bases, J lost 5 bases, and 15 bases lay in between. The CDR3 runs 15 residues. The CDR3 nucleotides are TGTGCCAGCAGCTCCCGGGGAGCCTCTAACAATGAGCAGTTCTTC. Translation: CASSSRGASNNEQFF.

The V call is TRBV11-2, the J call TRBJ2-1; 8 bases are a match to TRBD2. CDR3 length: 18 residues. V gave up 0 bases and J gave up 10 bases; unmatched junction bases: 17. The germline CDR1 and CDR2 sequences are SGHAT and FQNNGV. For the CDR3, the DNA is TGTGCCAGCAGCTTAGATGCCCCCGGGGTCGGGGGGGGCGGAGAGCAGTTCTTC. Amino acids: CASSLDAPGVGGGGEQFF. Full variable domain (missing parts from reference TRBV11-2 and TRBJ2-1): EAGVAQSPRYKIIEKRQSVAFWCNPISGHATLYWYQQILGQGPKLLIQFQNNGVVDDSQLPKDRFSAERLKGVDSTLKIQPAKLEDSAVYLCASSLDAPGVGGGGEQFFGPGTRLTVL.

Of note for this clonotype: A read error may explain this, as a much larger clone is one base away. The V call is TRBV5-1, the J call TRBJ1-6, with 7 bases matching TRBD1. The V segment lost 5 bases and the J segment 9 bases; nucleotides outside the gene matches: 11. The germline CDR1 and CDR2 sequences are SGHRS and YFSETQ. CDR3 length: 15 amino acids. CDR3: CASRPPGTETSPLHF. CDR3 bases: TGCGCCAGCAGACCACCCGGGACAGAAACTTCACCCCTCCACTTT.

The sample holds many counts of this clonotype. This chain joins TRBV7-6 and TRBJ2-3, with 11 bases that match TRBD2. The germline V gene encodes CDR1 SGHVS and CDR2 FNYEAQ. This CDR3 region has 18 residues. V dropped 5 bases and J dropped 5; count of bases not matched to a gene: 15. CDR3 nucleotide sequence: TGTGCCAGCAGCAACCGGCGAGGTAGCGGGGGGGCGAGAGATACGCAGTATTTT. Amino acid sequence: CASSNRRGSGGARDTQYF.

This clonotype has just a few counts. The DNA of the CDR3 is TGTGCCAGCAGCTCGGTATGGCCGGAGGGGGCAGGCGGCTACACCTTC. Translation: CASSSVWPEGAGGYTF. The chain links TRBV5-6 to TRBJ1-2; TRBD1 matches 7 bases. This CDR3 comprises 16 residues. V lost 3 bases, J lost 8 bases, and 16 bases stayed unmatched. The germline V gene encodes CDR1 SGHDT and CDR2 YYEEEE. Full variable domain (remainder filled in from reference TRBV5-6 and TRBJ1-2): DAGVTQSPTHLIKTRGQQVTLRCSPKSGHDTVSWYQQALGQGPQFIFQYYEEEERQRGNFPDRFSGHQFPNYSSELNVNALLLGDSALYLCASSSVWPEGAGGYTFGSGTRLTVV.

This clonotype was found many times. An end of the junction does not agree with germline; a read error may underlie this. J is TRBJ2-5 and V is TRBV4-2; D uncertain. The CDR3 is made up of 12 amino acids. Germline loops: CDR1 LGHNA, CDR2 YNFKEQ. The CDR3 loop is CASSQDQGTQYF. For the CDR3, the DNA is TGTGCCAGCAGCCAAGATCAAGGGACCCAGTACTTC.

At least ten counts were recorded for this clonotype. This chain connects TRBV7-2 to TRBJ1-3; tentatively, D is TRBD1 (6 bases). From germline, CDR1 is SGHTA and CDR2 FQGNSA. V lost 4 bases and J lost 0, with 10 bases in between. The CDR3 is made up of 15 amino acids. The CDR3 DNA reads TGTGCCAGCAGCTCCAAACAGGGCTCTGGAAACACCATATATTTT. Translating gives CASSSKQGSGNTIYF. Filled out from reference TRBV7-2 and TRBJ1-3, the complete variable domain reads GAGVSQSPSNKVTEKGKDVELRCDPISGHTALYWYRQSLGQGLEFLIYFQGNSAPDKSGLPSDRFSAERTGGSVSTLTIQRTQQEDSAVYLCASSSKQGSGNTIYFGEGSWLTVV.

This clonotype has ten or more counts. The chain uses TRBV7-2 and TRBJ2-1; TRBD2 matches at 11 bases. V trimming: 5 bases; J trimming: 8 bases; junction bases outside the gene matches: 14. This CDR3 is 17 amino acids long. Germline V lookup: CDR1 SGHTA, CDR2 FQGNSA. The CDR3 DNA reads as TGTGCCAGCAGCAAAGACAATAGCGGGGGGGCTGAAGATGAGCAGTTCTTC. Residues: CASSKDNSGGAEDEQFF.

The genes are TRBV20-1 and TRBJ1-5; D unresolved. There are 12 residues in the CDR3. Germline V gene data show CDR1 as DFQATT and CDR2 as SNEGSKA (reference sequence). V lost 3 bases and J lost 3, with 6 bases in between. The CDR3 region is CSARWANQPQHF. The CDR3 DNA reads TGCAGTGCTAGGTGGGCCAATCAGCCCCAGCATTTT.

The table lists this clonotype with a few counts. The chain recombines TRBV20-1 with TRBJ2-1, with D hard to call. Trimming pared 5 bases from V and 15 bases from J, leaving 14 bases between. The germline CDR1 and CDR2 sequences are DFQATT and SNEGSKA (reference sequence). The CDR3 has 10 residues. The CDR3 is CSADVGKPFF. The DNA for the CDR3 is TGCAGTGCTGACGTGGGAAAACCGTTCTTC.

The rearrangement uses TRBV28 and TRBJ1-2; weak D call: TRBD1 (5 bases). Germline values: CDR1 MDHEN, CDR2 SYDVKM. This CDR3 contains 13 residues. V dropped 5 bases and J dropped 6 bases, with 13 bases sitting between them. This chain's CDR3 is CASSIEGSHGYTF. In nucleotides, the CDR3 is TGTGCCAGCAGTATTGAGGGGTCCCATGGCTACACCTTC.

This clonotype has just a few counts. The J gene is TRBJ2-7, the V gene TRBV19; D could derive from TRBD1 or TRBD2 (5 bases each). V was trimmed by 7 bases and J by 6 bases, leaving 13 bases between them. This CDR3 contains 12 residues. Germline values: CDR1 LNHDA, CDR2 SQIVND (reference sequence). The CDR3 coding sequence is TGTGCCAGTACTCCCGGGACGGGCGAGCAGTACTTC. It is translated as CASTPGTGEQYF.

This clonotype showed up many times. The chain joins TRBV29-1 to TRBJ2-7, with D perhaps TRBD1 (5 bases). Between the trimmed V and J ends, which lost 5 bases and 4 bases, there was a span of 15 bases. From germline, CDR1 is SQVTM and CDR2 ANQGSEA. This CDR3 contains 13 residues. The CDR3 reads CSVQALGPYEQYF. In DNA, the CDR3 is TGCAGCGTTCAGGCTTTGGGGCCGTACGAGCAGTACTTC.

This chain joins TRBV6-6 and TRBJ2-5; D could derive from TRBD1 or TRBD2 (5 bases each). The ends were cut back, 6 bases at V and 1 base at J, with 12 bases in the middle. This CDR3 spans 14 amino acids. CDR1 and CDR2 from the germline V gene are MNHNY and SVGAGI (reference sequence). The CDR3 DNA sequence: TGTGCCAGCAGCTCGGGACGTTTCCAAGAGACCCAGTACTTC. Protein product: CASSSGRFQETQYF.

This clonotype was detected many times. This chain uses TRBV12-3 or TRBV12-4 with TRBJ2-5; a weak D match, TRBD1 (6 bases). Trimming removed 3 bases at V and 4 bases at J, with 15 bases between. This CDR3 region has 15 residues. The CDR3 bases are TGTGCCAGCAGTTTTCGGGGCAGGGGCCTAGAGACCCAGTACTTC. Translating gives CASSFRGRGLETQYF.

About this clonotype: Just one base apart from a much larger clone, this may be a read error. The V gene is TRBV7-3, the J gene TRBJ1-1; tentative D call: TRBD1 (5 bases). The V end lost 5 bases, the J end lost 10 bases, and 17 bases lay between the germline ends. CDR3 length: 13 residues. Germline CDR1 SGHTA, CDR2 FQGTGA. The CDR3 nucleotides read TGTGCCAGCAGCCCTGGGATAGGGAGGGGAGCTTTCTTT. As protein: CASSPGIGRGAFF.

This clonotype was detected many times. The V and J genes are TRBV18 and TRBJ2-1, with TRBD2 matching over 9 bases. V dropped 3 bases and J dropped 4; count of bases not matched to a gene: 7. The CDR3 covers 16 residues. Germline CDR1 reads KGHSH; CDR2 reads LQKENI. As DNA, the CDR3 is TGTGCCAGCTCACCGACGCTAGCGGGGATATACAATGAGCAGTTCTTC. Encoded protein: CASSPTLAGIYNEQFF. Variable domain in full (rest from reference TRBV18 and TRBJ2-1): NAGVMQNPRHLVRRRGQEARLRCSPMKGHSHVYWYRQLPEEGLKFMVYLQKENIIDESGMPKERFSAEFPKEGPSILRIQQVVRGDSAAYFCASSPTLAGIYNEQFFGPGTRLTVL.

This clonotype was found many times. The chain employs TRBV29-1 and TRBJ1-2; D perhaps matches TRBD1 (5 bases). Germline-derived CDR1 and CDR2 are SQVTM and ANQGSEA. The CDR3 runs to 15 residues. Between the trimmed V and J ends, which lost 2 bases and 8 bases, there was a span of 21 bases. The CDR3 loop reads CSVEFGSGTGGGYTF. CDR3 DNA sequence: TGCAGCGTTGAATTTGGGAGTGGGACCGGAGGGGGCTACACCTTC.

The chain recombines TRBV5-1 with TRBJ2-3, with TRBD2 matching over 7 bases. Trimming cost V 1 base and J 11 bases; bases outside gene matches: 7. The germline gives CDR1 SGHRS, CDR2 YFSETQ. The CDR3 contains 13 residues. CDR3 bases: TGCGCCAGCAGCTTGACTGGGCTAGCGGTGCAGTATTTT. Translating gives CASSLTGLAVQYF. Complete variable domain (other parts from reference TRBV5-1 and TRBJ2-3): KAGVTQTPRYLIKTRGQQVTLSCSPISGHRSVSWYQQTPGQGLQFLFEYFSETQRNKGNFPGRFSGRQFSNSRSEMNVSTLELGDSALYLCASSLTGLAVQYFGPGTRLTVL.

The table lists this clonotype with many counts. The CDR3 sequence: CASSFVHFYEQYF. CDR3 DNA sequence: TGTGCCAGCAGTTTTGTACACTTTTACGAGCAGTACTTC. The V and J genes are TRBV12-3 or TRBV12-4 and TRBJ2-7; D uncertain. Trimming took off 3 bases at V and 4 bases at J, with 10 bases between the two ends. This CDR3 spans 13 amino acids.

The chain joins TRBV5-1 to TRBJ2-3; D is undetermined. Germline assignment: CDR1 SGHRS and CDR2 YFSETQ. The V end lost 6 bases, the J end lost 2 bases, and 13 bases lay between the germline ends. The CDR3 sequence is 14 residues long. CDR3 loop: CASIPAEATDTQYF. The CDR3 DNA is TGCGCCAGCATACCGGCCGAGGCCACAGATACGCAGTATTTT.

This clonotype was observed a few times. The chain joins TRBV5-5 to TRBJ1-4; no firm D call. V was clipped by 5 bases and J by 3 bases, with 8 bases between them. Germline CDR1 is SGHKS and CDR2 is YYEKEE (reference sequence). The CDR3 runs to 13 residues. The CDR3 nucleotides read TGTGCCAGCAGAGATGGTGCTAATGAAAAACTGTTTTTT. Translating it yields CASRDGANEKLFF.

The table lists this clonotype with many counts. CDR3 loop: CASSSHGGGRTDTQYF. DNA of the CDR3: TGTGCCAGCAGTTCCCACGGGGGGGGGCGCACAGATACGCAGTATTTT. The chain uses TRBV12-3 or TRBV12-4 and TRBJ2-3, with 8 positions matching TRBD2. V shed 4 bases and J 1 base; nucleotides not matched to a gene: 7. The CDR3 consists of 16 residues.